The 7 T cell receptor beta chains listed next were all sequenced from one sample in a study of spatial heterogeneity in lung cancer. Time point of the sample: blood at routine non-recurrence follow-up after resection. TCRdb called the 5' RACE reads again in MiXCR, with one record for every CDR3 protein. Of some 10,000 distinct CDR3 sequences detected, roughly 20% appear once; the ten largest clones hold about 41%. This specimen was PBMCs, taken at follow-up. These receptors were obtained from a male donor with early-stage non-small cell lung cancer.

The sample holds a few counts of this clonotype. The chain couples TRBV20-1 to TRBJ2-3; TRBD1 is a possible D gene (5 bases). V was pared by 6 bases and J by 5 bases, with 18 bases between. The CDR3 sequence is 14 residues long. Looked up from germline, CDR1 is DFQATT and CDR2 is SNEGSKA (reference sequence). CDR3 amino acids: CSAPALGERDTQYF. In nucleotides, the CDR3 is TGCAGTGCCCCTGCGTTAGGGGAAAGAGATACGCAGTATTTT.

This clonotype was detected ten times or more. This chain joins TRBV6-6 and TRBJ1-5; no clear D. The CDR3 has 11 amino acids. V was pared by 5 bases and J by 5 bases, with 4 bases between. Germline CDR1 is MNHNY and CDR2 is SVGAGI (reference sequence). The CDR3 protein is CASSTDQPQHF. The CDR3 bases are TGTGCCAGCAGTACCGATCAGCCCCAGCATTTT.

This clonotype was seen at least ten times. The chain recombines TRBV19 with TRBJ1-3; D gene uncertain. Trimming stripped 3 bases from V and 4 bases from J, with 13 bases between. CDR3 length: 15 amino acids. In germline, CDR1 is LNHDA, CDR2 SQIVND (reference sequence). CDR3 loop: CASSIKGLRGNTIYF. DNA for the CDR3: TGTGCCAGTAGTATCAAAGGTCTCCGCGGAAACACCATATATTTT.

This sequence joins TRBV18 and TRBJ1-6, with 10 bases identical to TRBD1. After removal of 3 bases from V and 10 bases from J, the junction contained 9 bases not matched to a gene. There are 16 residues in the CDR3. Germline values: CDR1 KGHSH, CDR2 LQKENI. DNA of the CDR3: TGTGCCAGCTCACCTTCGGGACAGGGGAGTGGCTCACCCCTCCACTTT. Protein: CASSPSGQGSGSPLHF.

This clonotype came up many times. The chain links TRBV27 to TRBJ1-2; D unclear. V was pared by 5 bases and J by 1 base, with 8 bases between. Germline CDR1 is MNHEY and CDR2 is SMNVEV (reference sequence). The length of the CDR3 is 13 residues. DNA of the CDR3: TGTGCCAGCAGTCGGGCCTATAACTATGGCTACACCTTC. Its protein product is CASSRAYNYGYTF.

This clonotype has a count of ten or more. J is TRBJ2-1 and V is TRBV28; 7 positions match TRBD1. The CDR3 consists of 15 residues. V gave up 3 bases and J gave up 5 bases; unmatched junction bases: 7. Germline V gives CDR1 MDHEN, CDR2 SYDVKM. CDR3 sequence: CASSFTAGGNNEQFF. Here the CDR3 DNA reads TGTGCCAGCAGTTTCACGGCAGGGGGAAACAATGAGCAGTTCTTC.

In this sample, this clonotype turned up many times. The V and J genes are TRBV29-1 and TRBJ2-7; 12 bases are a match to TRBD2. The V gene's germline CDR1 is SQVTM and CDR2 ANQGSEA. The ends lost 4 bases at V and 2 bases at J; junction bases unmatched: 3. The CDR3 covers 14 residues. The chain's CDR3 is CSVVTSGRPYEQYF. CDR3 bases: TGCAGCGTTGTGACTAGCGGGAGACCCTACGAGCAGTACTTC.